These 4 T cell receptor beta chains were all obtained from the same sample, sequenced in a study of vaccination and CD4 T cells after COVID-19. Antigens of these TCRs are unknown. An Oncomine TCR Beta short-read assay was used to sequence the DNA from cultured CD4+ T cells. From the PCR reads, TCRdb called clonotypes with MiXCR, one entry per CDR3 protein. Here the sample spans around 19,000 distinct CDR3 sequences, almost 40% being singletons. Treatment indicated: 10-day PBMC culture with coronavirus spike peptide pools or control peptides (ViraFEST assay). Sequences were obtained from CD4+ T cells from blood, cultured in vitro. These receptors originate from a human donor who had recovered from COVID-19.

The CDR3 sequence: CASSLEAQGFTEAFF. In DNA, the CDR3 is TGCGCCAGCAGCCTAGAGGCACAGGGCTTCACTGAAGCTTTCTTT. The chain employs TRBV5-1 and TRBJ1-1, with D maybe TRBD1 (6 bases). V was cut by 4 bases and J by 4 bases, with 17 bases left in between. The CDR3 sequence is 15 residues long. Germline V gene data show CDR1 as SGHRS and CDR2 as YFSETQ. Full variable domain (remainder filled in from reference TRBV5-1 and TRBJ1-1): KAGVTQTPRYLIKTRGQQVTLSCSPISGHRSVSWYQQTPGQGLQFLFEYFSETQRNKGNFPGRFSGRQFSNSRSEMNVSTLELGDSALYLCASSLEAQGFTEAFFGQGTRLTVV.

This clonotype was observed a few times. The chain employs TRBV4-1 and TRBJ1-2; D is possibly TRBD1 (5 bases). The CDR3 is 15 residues long. Trimming stripped 1 base from V and 6 bases from J, with 15 bases between. Germline V gives CDR1 MGHRA, CDR2 YSYEKL. The CDR3 nucleotides read TGCGCCAGCAGCCAAGTGGGGAAACAGGTGGATGGCTACACCTTC. Residues: CASSQVGKQVDGYTF.

This clonotype was picked up a small number of times. The chain uses TRBV20-1 and TRBJ2-7, with TRBD2 as a possible D gene (5 bases). V dropped 3 bases and J dropped 2 bases, with 20 bases sitting between them. Germline-derived CDR1 and CDR2 are DFQATT and SNEGSKA (reference sequence). This CDR3 is 16 amino acids long. CDR3 sequence (DNA): TGCAGTGCTAGGCGCTCCGCTAGCCGCGGCCCCTACGAGCAGTACTTC. This translates into CSARRSASRGPYEQYF.

The V call is TRBV5-1, the J call TRBJ2-2; TRBD2 agrees at 14 bases. CDR3 length equals 21 residues. The germline gives CDR1 SGHRS, CDR2 YFSETQ. The V segment lost 3 bases and the J segment 5 bases; nucleotides outside the gene matches: 18. The CDR3 here is CASSYPETSGRAGGYTGELFF. CDR3 sequence (DNA): TGCGCCAGCAGCTATCCTGAGACTAGCGGGAGGGCCGGAGGTTATACCGGGGAGCTGTTTTTT.